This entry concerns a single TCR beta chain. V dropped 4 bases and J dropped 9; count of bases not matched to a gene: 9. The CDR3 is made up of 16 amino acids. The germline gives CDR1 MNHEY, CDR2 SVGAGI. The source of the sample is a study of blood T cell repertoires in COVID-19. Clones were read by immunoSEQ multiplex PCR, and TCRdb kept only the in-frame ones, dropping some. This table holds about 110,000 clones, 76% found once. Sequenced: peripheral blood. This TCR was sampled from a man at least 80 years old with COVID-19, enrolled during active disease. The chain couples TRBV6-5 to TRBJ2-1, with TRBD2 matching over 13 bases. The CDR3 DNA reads TGTGCCAGCAGTTCCGGGACTAGCGGGACCATCGGTGAGCAGTTCTTC. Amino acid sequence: CASSSGTSGTIGEQFF.